What follows are 16 T cell receptor beta chains derived from one specimen sequenced in a study of blood T cell repertoires in COVID-19. TCRdb's table, derived via immunoSEQ multiplex PCR, lists solely in-frame clones and lacks some. The sample contains roughly 170,000 clones, roughly 86% of which appear only once. Sequences were obtained from peripheral blood. The receptors stem from a man between 35 and 55 years old with active or convalescent COVID-19.

This clone came up a few times. The V call is TRBV9, the J call TRBJ1-6; D gene uncertain. The CDR3 loop spans 15 amino acids. With 1 base removed from V and 8 bases from J, the gap between germline ends came to 13 bases. Germline assignment: CDR1 SGDLS and CDR2 YYNGEE. The DNA of the CDR3 is TGTGCCAGCAGCGTATCGATTGGTCGGGATTCACCCCTCCACTTT. Amino acids: CASSVSIGRDSPLHF.

The chain has TRBV5-6 and TRBJ1-5; D possibly corresponds to TRBD1 (6 bases). Germline-derived CDR1 and CDR2 are SGHDT and YYEEEE. The CDR3 spans 15 residues. Trimming took 5 bases from V and 6 from J, leaving 18 bases between them. CDR3 nucleotide sequence: TGTGCCAGCAGTAAACAGGGAAGGAATGCTCAGCCCCAGCATTTT. Its protein is CASSKQGRNAQPQHF.

V usage is TRBV18 and J usage is TRBJ1-2; 7 bases match TRBD1. This CDR3 is 14 amino acids long. The junction had 6 bases not matched to a gene; V was cut back by 2 bases and J by 6 bases. Germline assignment: CDR1 KGHSH and CDR2 LQKENI. The CDR3 DNA follows: TGTGCCAGCTCACCAGTGACAGGGTTCGATGGCTACACCTTC. Translation: CASSPVTGFDGYTF.

The chain couples TRBV28 to TRBJ1-5, with D tentatively TRBD1 (5 bases). The CDR3 loop spans 15 amino acids. In germline, CDR1 is MDHEN, CDR2 SYDVKM. V was trimmed by 4 bases and J by 1 base, leaving 11 bases between them. CDR3 sequence: CASSYQGVSNQPQHF. CDR3 bases: TGTGCCAGCAGTTACCAGGGTGTCAGCAATCAGCCCCAGCATTTT.

The chain links TRBV5-1 to TRBJ2-5; no reliable D call. The CDR3 spans 15 residues. Germline assignment: CDR1 SGHRS and CDR2 YFSETQ. Trimming took off 2 bases at V and 2 bases at J, with 13 bases between the two ends. CDR3 nucleotide sequence: TGCGCCAGCAGCTTAAGACTTGCCGGACAAGAGACCCAGTACTTC. It specifies CASSLRLAGQETQYF. Full variable domain (missing parts from reference TRBV5-1 and TRBJ2-5): KAGVTQTPRYLIKTRGQQVTLSCSPISGHRSVSWYQQTPGQGLQFLFEYFSETQRNKGNFPGRFSGRQFSNSRSEMNVSTLELGDSALYLCASSLRLAGQETQYFGPGTRLLVL.

The chain recombines TRBV10-2 with TRBJ1-2; TRBD1 matches 9 bases. V was pared by 3 bases and J by 3 bases, with 8 bases of the junction left unmatched. The CDR3 runs to 16 residues. The germline V gene encodes CDR1 WSHSY and CDR2 SAAADI. CDR3 protein: CASSDELTGGYYGYTF. The CDR3 DNA sequence: TGCGCCAGCAGTGACGAGCTGACAGGGGGGTACTATGGCTACACCTTC.

The sample holds one count of this clone. The chain's CDR3 is CASSVAGGLETQYF. The CDR3 DNA is TGTGCCAGCAGCGTGGCGGGGGGGCTCGAGACCCAGTACTTC. The chain is built from TRBV7-2 and TRBJ2-5, with 9 bases that match TRBD2. Germline CDR1 reads SGHTA; CDR2 reads FQGNSA. CDR3 length: 14 amino acids. Unmatched junction bases numbered 6, after V lost 5 bases and J lost 5 bases.

The V call is TRBV7-6, the J call TRBJ2-7, with D maybe TRBD1 (6 bases). The germline gives CDR1 SGHVS, CDR2 FNYEAQ. The CDR3 extends over 13 amino acids. With 5 bases removed from V and 3 bases from J, the gap between germline ends came to 11 bases. The CDR3 bases are TGTGCCAGCAGCCCCATGGACAGCTACGAGCAGTACTTC. It is translated as CASSPMDSYEQYF.

This clone was picked up a small number of times. This chain uses TRBV20-1 with TRBJ1-5, with D maybe TRBD1 (5 bases). Germline V gives CDR1 DFQATT, CDR2 SNEGSKA (reference sequence). CDR3 length: 11 amino acids. Deletions cut 3 bases from V and 7 bases from J, with 7 bases between. In DNA form, the CDR3 reads TGCAGTGCTAGCGGGGGACAGCCCCAGCATTTT. Its protein product is CSASGGQPQHF.

The chain has TRBV5-1 and TRBJ1-1, with 7 bases identical to TRBD1. Germline CDR1 reads SGHRS; CDR2 reads YFSETQ. Trimming removed 4 bases from V and 7 bases from J; junction bases left unmatched: 10. The CDR3 is made up of 14 amino acids. The CDR3 region is CASSEQGWSGEAFF. DNA of the CDR3: TGCGCCAGCAGCGAACAGGGGTGGAGCGGTGAAGCTTTCTTT.

This rearrangement joins TRBV5-1 to TRBJ2-1; no definite D call. Per the germline V gene, CDR1 is SGHRS and CDR2 is YFSETQ. The CDR3 extends over 14 amino acids. Trimming took off 0 bases at V and 8 bases at J, with 12 bases between the two ends. CDR3 protein: CASSLAEVVDEQFF. CDR3 bases: TGCGCCAGCAGCTTGGCTGAGGTCGTCGATGAGCAGTTCTTC.

The chain employs TRBV28 and TRBJ1-4, with 9 bases lining up with TRBD1. This CDR3 is 16 amino acids long. The V and J ends lost 2 bases and 8 bases, in that order; junction bases with no gene match: 9. Germline CDR1 MDHEN, CDR2 SYDVKM. The CDR3: CASSLGSTGGQEKLFF. The DNA of the CDR3 is TGTGCCAGCAGTTTAGGGTCGACAGGGGGACAAGAAAAACTGTTTTTT.

The rearrangement uses TRBV5-1 and TRBJ1-2; 7 positions agree with TRBD1. Germline V gives CDR1 SGHRS, CDR2 YFSETQ. This CDR3 region has 15 residues. The J segment lost 0 bases and the V segment lost 0 bases, leaving 2 bases of the junction unmatched. CDR3 in amino acids: CASSLGQGPNYGYTF. The CDR3 region has the DNA TGCGCCAGCAGCTTGGGACAGGGTCCTAACTATGGCTACACCTTC.

J is TRBJ1-1 and V is TRBV18; D is unclear. Germline-derived CDR1 and CDR2 are KGHSH and LQKENI. The length of the CDR3 is 14 residues. Trimming removed 2 bases from V and 1 base from J, with 8 bases in between. CDR3 loop: CASSPGLGNTEAFF. As DNA, the CDR3 is TGTGCCAGCTCACCAGGGCTGGGGAACACTGAAGCTTTCTTT.

The chain has TRBV7-2 and TRBJ2-7; 10 bases match TRBD2. J lost 3 bases, V lost 1 base, and 3 bases had no gene match. The CDR3 is made up of 15 amino acids. CDR1 is SGHTA and CDR2 is FQGNSA in the germline V gene. CDR3 in DNA: TGTGCCAGCAGCTTAGATCGGACTAGCGGCTACGAGCAGTACTTC. As protein: CASSLDRTSGYEQYF.

The V gene is TRBV10-3, the J gene TRBJ1-1, with a tentative D call TRBD1 (6 bases). The V gene lost 5 bases and the J gene lost 3 bases, with 13 bases spanning the gap. The CDR3 is 14 residues long. Germline V lookup: CDR1 ENHRY, CDR2 SYGVKD. The CDR3: CAISSSQGYTEAFF. Here the CDR3 DNA reads TGTGCCATCAGTAGTTCACAGGGATACACTGAAGCTTTCTTT.